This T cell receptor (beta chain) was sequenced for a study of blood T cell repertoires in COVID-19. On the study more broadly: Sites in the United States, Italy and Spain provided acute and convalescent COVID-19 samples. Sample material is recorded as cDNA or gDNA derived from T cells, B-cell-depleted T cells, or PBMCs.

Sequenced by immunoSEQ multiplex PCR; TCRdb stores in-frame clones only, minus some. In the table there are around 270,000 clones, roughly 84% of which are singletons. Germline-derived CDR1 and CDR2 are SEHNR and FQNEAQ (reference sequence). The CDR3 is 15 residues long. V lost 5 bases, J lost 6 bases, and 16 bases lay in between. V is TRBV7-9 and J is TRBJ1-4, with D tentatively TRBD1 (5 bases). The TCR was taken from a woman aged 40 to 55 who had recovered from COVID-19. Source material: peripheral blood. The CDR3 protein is CASSKRQGSDEKLFF. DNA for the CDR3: TGTGCCAGCAGCAAAAGGCAGGGATCGGATGAAAAACTGTTTTTT.